The sequence of this TCR beta chain was determined in a study of T-cell reconstitution after alpha-beta-depleted transplantation in children. With V trimmed by 0 bases and J by 1 base, 1 base remained unmatched. Germline CDR1 and CDR2: KGHSH and LQKENI. The CDR3 is made up of 16 amino acids. This clonotype was observed at least ten times. What it binds is not known. Unique molecular identifiers were incorporated into the prepared TCRbeta library. Each CDR3 protein gets one entry after TCRdb re-called the PCR reads with MiXCR. The table records hundreds of thousands of distinct CDR3 sequences, about 10% of them present only once. Study-wide results and limits: Some patients showed high day-60 TCRbeta diversity, which derived from surviving recipient T cells and thymic progenitors. Expanded graft clones numbering several hundred reportedly gave rise to alpha-beta T cells about two months after transplant. Newly made T cells mostly supplied T-cell counts and diversity one year after transplant.

The gene calls are TRBV18 and TRBJ2-5; 11 nucleotides align to TRBD2. The source of this sequence is a child aged 2 to 15 with inherited bone marrow failure, due to receive a stem cell transplant. The sample was PBMCs, taken before TCRalphabeta/CD19-depleted stem cell transplant. CDR3 sequence: CASSPPLAGGQETQYF. The CDR3 region has the DNA TGTGCCAGCTCACCACCCCTAGCGGGAGGCCAAGAGACCCAGTACTTC.